The source of this T cell receptor (beta chain) is a study of T cell responses to AZD1222 COVID-19 vaccine. Data came from immunoSEQ multiplex PCR; TCRdb stores just in-frame clones and leaves some out. Among about 150,000 clones listed, approximately 91% were seen once. The CDR3 loop spans 12 amino acids. Trimming cost V 5 bases and J 4 bases, with 6 bases left between them. Germline assignment: CDR1 SNHLY and CDR2 FYNNEI. This TCR was recovered from an adult who had recovered from COVID-19. The sequencing used peripheral blood, collected after recovery from COVID-19. V gene TRBV2 combines with J gene TRBJ2-1; D is unclear. The CDR3 spells CASSTVYNEQFF. CDR3 DNA: TGTGCCAGCAGTACAGTATACAATGAGCAGTTCTTC.